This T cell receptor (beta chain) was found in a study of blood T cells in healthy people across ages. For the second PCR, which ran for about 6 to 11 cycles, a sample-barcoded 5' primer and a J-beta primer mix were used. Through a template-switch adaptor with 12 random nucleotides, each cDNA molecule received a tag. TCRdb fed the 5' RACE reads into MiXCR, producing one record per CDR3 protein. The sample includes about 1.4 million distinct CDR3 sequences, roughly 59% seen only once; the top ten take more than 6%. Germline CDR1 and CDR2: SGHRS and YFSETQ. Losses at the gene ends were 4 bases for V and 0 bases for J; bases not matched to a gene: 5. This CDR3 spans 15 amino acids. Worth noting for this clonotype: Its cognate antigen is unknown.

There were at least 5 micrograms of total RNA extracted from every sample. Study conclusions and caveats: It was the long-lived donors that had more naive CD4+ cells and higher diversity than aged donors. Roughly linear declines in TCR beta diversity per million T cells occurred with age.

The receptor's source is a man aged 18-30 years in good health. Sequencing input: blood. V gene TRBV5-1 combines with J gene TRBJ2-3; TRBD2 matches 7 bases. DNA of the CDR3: TGCGCCAGCAGCCCCGCAGCGGGGAGCACAGATACGCAGTATTTT. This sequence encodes CASSPAAGSTDTQYF.